Below are 19 T cell receptor beta chains sequenced from a single sample in a study of T cells after yellow fever vaccination. In TCRdb, the 5' RACE reads were re-called with MiXCR into one record per CDR3 protein. The sample has around 260,000 distinct CDR3 sequences, roughly 5.2% seen once; the top ten hold 2.5% to 4%. The sequences come from CD4+ T cells sorted from PBMCs, collected on the day of the yellow fever booster vaccination. These receptors were taken from a man aged 18-30 years who received the YFV17D yellow fever vaccine.

This clonotype was observed many times. This sequence joins TRBV10-3 and TRBJ1-1, with D perhaps matching TRBD1 (5 bases). Germline CDR1 and CDR2: ENHRY and SYGVKD. V was pared by 10 bases and J by 7 bases, with 22 bases between. The CDR3 contains 14 residues. This CDR3 reads CATREHKAEIEAFF. The CDR3 nucleotides read TGTGCCACCAGGGAGCACAAGGCGGAGATTGAAGCTTTCTTT.

V is TRBV4-3 and J is TRBJ2-3, with a weak D call TRBD2 (5 bases). Deletions cut 5 bases from V and 8 bases from J, with 20 bases between. CDR1 is LGHNA and CDR2 is YSLEER in the germline V gene. This CDR3 is built from 15 residues. CDR3 amino acids: CASSSRLLVPGTQYF. The CDR3 DNA is TGCGCCAGCAGCTCTCGATTACTAGTTCCCGGTACGCAGTATTTT.

This clonotype was detected a few times. The chain employs TRBV29-1 and TRBJ1-4; possibly TRBD1 for D (5 bases). The V end lost 4 bases, the J end lost 3 bases, and 12 bases lay between the germline ends. The germline CDR1 and CDR2 sequences are SQVTM and ANQGSEA. The CDR3 loop spans 14 amino acids. DNA of the CDR3: TGCAGCGTTGTTTGGGGGGGGGCTAATGAAAAACTGTTTTTT. Amino acid sequence: CSVVWGGANEKLFF.

This clonotype was detected a few times. The chain couples TRBV3-1 to TRBJ1-2; TRBD1 agrees at 8 bases. The CDR3 contains 14 residues. CDR1 is LGHDT, CDR2 YNNKEL, per germline (reference sequence). The V segment lost 1 base and the J segment 4 bases; nucleotides outside the gene matches: 2. Here the CDR3 reads CASSQGTGGYGYTF. The CDR3 DNA reads TGTGCCAGCAGCCAAGGTACAGGGGGCTATGGCTACACCTTC.

This clonotype has at least ten counts. The J gene is TRBJ2-3, the V gene TRBV5-1; D uncertain. CDR3 length: 12 residues. The germline V and J ends were trimmed by 1 base and 5 bases, with 5 bases remaining between them. The germline V gene has CDR1 SGHRS and CDR2 YFSETQ. This CDR3 is CASSLLGDTQYF. The CDR3 nucleotides read TGCGCCAGCAGCTTGTTAGGAGATACGCAGTATTTT.

The chain uses TRBV15 and TRBJ1-5, with D possibly being TRBD1 (5 bases). CDR3 size: 14 residues. CDR1 LNHNV and CDR2 YYDKDF come from the germline V gene (reference sequence). V was cut by 1 base and J by 7 bases, with 11 bases left in between. CDR3: CATSRGGREQPQHF. The DNA for the CDR3 is TGTGCCACCAGCAGAGGGGGCCGAGAACAGCCCCAGCATTTT.

This clonotype has more than one count but fewer than ten. The chain combines TRBV7-3 with TRBJ1-2; D not resolved. The CDR3 totals 15 residues. The ends were cut back, 0 bases at V and 7 bases at J, with 15 bases in the middle. Germline V gene data show CDR1 as SGHTA and CDR2 as FQGTGA. The CDR3: CASSLTFNSKSGYTF. The CDR3, as DNA: TGTGCCAGCAGCTTAACTTTTAACTCGAAGAGTGGCTACACCTTC.

This chain links TRBV3-1 with TRBJ2-1; 9 bases are a match to TRBD2. V trimming: 4 bases; J trimming: 3 bases; junction bases outside the gene matches: 7. The germline V gene has CDR1 LGHDT and CDR2 YNNKEL (reference sequence). This CDR3 is 16 amino acids long. CDR3 region: CASSRLLAGYYNEQFF. The CDR3 nucleotides are TGTGCCAGCAGCCGTCTCCTAGCGGGGTACTACAATGAGCAGTTCTTC.

The chain employs TRBV7-3 and TRBJ2-1, with D possibly matching TRBD1 (5 bases). Trimming pared 4 bases from V and 7 bases from J, leaving 20 bases between. Germline CDR1 is SGHTA and CDR2 is FQGTGA. The CDR3 loop spans 16 amino acids. The CDR3 DNA follows: TGTGCCAGCAGCTCCCTTGTTAAATGGTCAGGGAATGAGCAGTTCTTC. Its translation: CASSSLVKWSGNEQFF. The whole variable domain, remainder taken from reference TRBV7-3 and TRBJ2-1, is GAGVSQTPSNKVTEKGKYVELRCDPISGHTALYWYRQSLGQGPEFLIYFQGTGAADDSGLPNDRFFAVRPEGSVSTLKIQRTERGDSAVYLCASSSLVKWSGNEQFFGPGTRLTVL.

The chain links TRBV12-3 or TRBV12-4 to TRBJ1-1; TRBD1 agrees at 7 bases. With 5 bases clipped from V and 12 bases from J, the junction kept 9 bases outside the gene matches. The CDR3 is made up of 12 amino acids. CDR3 protein: CASSQMTGITFF. CDR3 nucleotides: TGTGCCAGCAGTCAGATGACAGGGATAACTTTCTTT.

The table lists this clonotype with a few counts. The V call is TRBV28, the J call TRBJ2-5; D is possibly TRBD1 or TRBD2 (7 bases each). CDR3 length equals 15 residues. Trimming stripped 4 bases from V and 4 bases from J, with 16 bases between. Germline CDR1 MDHEN, CDR2 SYDVKM. The CDR3 is CASSWVRGGRETQYF. CDR3 DNA: TGTGCCAGCAGTTGGGTCAGGGGGGGGCGAGAGACCCAGTACTTC.

This clonotype was counted only a few times. This sequence joins TRBV15 and TRBJ2-5; 7 bases are shared with TRBD1. This CDR3 is 15 amino acids long. V lost 5 bases and J lost 3; bases outside the gene matches: 9. CDR1 and CDR2 from the germline V gene are LNHNV and YYDKDF (reference sequence). The CDR3 protein is CATSAPGQTEETQYF. Written as DNA, the CDR3 is TGTGCCACCAGCGCCCCGGGACAGACCGAAGAGACCCAGTACTTC.

CDR3 region: CATRTGPYEQYF. DNA for the CDR3: TGTGCCACCAGGACAGGGCCCTACGAGCAGTACTTC. The J gene is TRBJ2-7, the V gene TRBV27, with 8 nucleotides matching TRBD1. The V and J ends lost 10 bases and 2 bases, in that order; junction bases with no gene match: 4. The CDR3 spans 12 residues. Germline V gene sequence: CDR1 MNHEY, CDR2 SMNVEV (reference sequence).

This clonotype was picked up many times. This chain uses TRBV18 with TRBJ1-1; TRBD1 is a possible D gene (5 bases). In germline, CDR1 is KGHSH, CDR2 LQKENI. This CDR3 is 14 amino acids long. V was shortened by 3 bases and J by 5 bases, with 13 bases between the two germline ends. CDR3 bases: TGTGCCAGCTCACCTTCTAGGGGCGGGACTGAAGCTTTCTTT. This translates into CASSPSRGGTEAFF.

The chain is built from TRBV7-9 and TRBJ1-1; D possibly corresponds to TRBD1 (5 bases). Trimming removed 3 bases from V and 1 base from J, with 15 bases in between. CDR1 is SEHNR, CDR2 FQNEAQ, per germline (reference sequence). The CDR3 loop spans 16 amino acids. The CDR3, as DNA: TGTGCCAGCAGCTTCGTTCTGGGGACGCAGAACACTGAAGCTTTCTTT. Translated: CASSFVLGTQNTEAFF.

This clonotype has just a few counts. V and J are TRBV6-1 and TRBJ1-6, with D possibly matching TRBD1 (5 bases). CDR1 is MNHNS and CDR2 is SASEGT in the germline V gene. This CDR3 spans 15 amino acids. Trimming shortened V by 6 bases and J by 5 bases, and 14 bases separated the two germline ends. CDR3 DNA sequence: TGTGCCAGCAGCGACAGAAAAGGGGATAATTCACCCCTCCACTTT. Translated: CASSDRKGDNSPLHF.

The sample holds many counts of this clonotype. This chain uses TRBV29-1 with TRBJ2-5; D is unresolved. The germline gives CDR1 SQVTM, CDR2 ANQGSEA. Between the trimmed V and J ends, which lost 2 bases and 5 bases, there was a span of 12 bases. CDR3 length: 13 amino acids. The CDR3 bases are TGCAGCGTTGAACAACGGCTTGTCGAGACCCAGTACTTC. Translating it yields CSVEQRLVETQYF. The whole variable domain, remainder taken from reference TRBV29-1 and TRBJ2-5, is SAVISQKPSRDICQRGTSLTIQCQVDSQVTMMFWYRQQPGQSLTLIATANQGSEATYESGFVIDKFPISRPNLTFSTLTVSNMSPEDSSIYLCSVEQRLVETQYFGPGTRLLVL.

In DNA, the CDR3 is TGTGCCAGCAGCCGATACTCTGGGGCCAACGTCCTGACTTTC. It specifies CASSRYSGANVLTF. V usage is TRBV3-1 and J usage is TRBJ2-6; D not certain. The CDR3 runs to 14 residues. Trimming shortened V by 4 bases and J by 0 bases, and 4 bases separated the two germline ends. Per germline, CDR1 LGHDT and CDR2 YNNKEL (reference sequence).

This clonotype has more than one count but fewer than ten. The chain combines TRBV5-6 with TRBJ2-1; 8 bases map to TRBD1. Germline V CDR1 and CDR2: SGHDT, YYEEEE. The CDR3 is 13 residues long. After removal of 2 bases from V and 8 bases from J, the junction contained 3 bases not matched to a gene. CDR3 DNA: TGTGCCAGCAGCTTTGACAGGGGAGATGAGCAGTTCTTC. Protein product: CASSFDRGDEQFF.